This T cell receptor (beta chain) was sequenced during a study of metastatic and nonmetastatic thyroid tumors (dated by TCRdb to the early 2020s). In the study overall: For patients with malignant and with benign thyroid disease, the researchers compared repertoires between peripheral blood samples and tumor or nodule tissue samples. Overall study results and their limits: In both blood and tumor samples, malignant tumors were reported to have significantly higher TCR beta diversity than benign nodules.

None of the patients had been given any treatment before thyroid surgery. The study retrospectively analysed patient clinical samples collected from about 2012 to 2018 using T-cell receptor beta sequencing. Library preparation employed PCR. The sequencing machine was an Illumina HiSeq 4000. The TCR beta-chain CDR3 region of each patient was profiled by high-throughput sequencing. As for the authors' bioinformatics: A classifier to discriminate distant-metastatic papillary thyroid cancer patients was built from CDR3 differences across clinicopathological groups. To measure repertoire diversity the researchers used the Shannon index, while the Morisita-Horn index served to gauge how similar the tumor and blood repertoires were. TCRdb reanalyzed the raw reads on its own, using fastp at Q25 for trimming and MiXCR for clone calling, and kept in-frame beta chains. The V and J calls follow TCRdb's processing rather than the paper's. The sample has 20,000 or so clones on record, 13% to 15% of them singletons. Of the sample, around 15% is held by the ten largest clones.

Per the germline V gene, MNHNS is the CDR1 and SASEGT is the CDR2. The CDR3, cysteine through phenylalanine, is 14 amino acids long. Left in the record is the CDR3 DNA by itself, 42 bases read in frame from the first base. V ends up 8 bases short and J 3 bases short, with an unmatched junction base count of 5. In its sample, this clone was seen a few times. Its target antigen remains unknown. Qualities for individual bases were not recorded, and no much larger clone is one base off. This TCR was sampled from a female donor with papillary thyroid cancer or a benign thyroid nodule (not recorded which). Some clones in this sample may be carry-over from other donors' samples. This receptor chain uses TRBV6-1 and TRBJ2-2, with 8 middle bases fitting TRBD2. Sequencing used tumor tissue. The CDR3 protein sequence reads: CASGSGSDTGELFF. In nucleotides, the sequence is TGTGCCAGCGGAAGCGGGAGCGACACCGGGGAGCTGTTTTTT.